A selection of T cell receptor beta chains follows, all from one sample in a study of blood T cell repertoires in COVID-19. Profiling relied on immunoSEQ multiplex PCR, and the TCRdb table lists in-frame clones only, not all of them. The sample has fewer than 450,000 clones, approximately 89% seen once. The sample taken for sequencing was peripheral blood. Source of these receptors: a woman between 18 and 29 years old who had recovered from COVID-19. Both conserved end residues are part of each CDR3. The D gene is left open where the match is weak. Clone size is given for some rows only: seen once, a few or many times, or a class if the clone is expanded.

V gene	clone size	J gene	D gene	CDR3 protein	CDR3 DNA
TRBV28	.	TRBJ1-1	.	CASDYRGEAFF	TGTGCCAGCGATTATAGGGGTGAAGCTTTCTTT
TRBV25-1	.	TRBJ2-2	TRBD2	CASSETSGRGNTGELFF	TGTGCCAGCAGTGAAACTAGCGGGAGGGGTAACACCGGGGAGCTGTTTTTT
TRBV27	.	TRBJ1-2	TRBD1	CASSRTGGYGYTF	TGTGCCAGCAGCAGGACAGGGGGCTATGGCTACACCTTC
TRBV7-9	.	TRBJ2-3	.	CASSPRGAGVDTQYF	TGTGCCAGCAGCCCGAGGGGGGCGGGAGTAGATACGCAGTATTTT
TRBV6-5	.	TRBJ1-2	TRBD1	CASSPSGTVYGYTF	TGTGCCAGCAGTCCCTCCGGGACAGTATATGGCTACACCTTC
TRBV21-1	.	TRBJ1-1	.	CASSKGPPSGLPGRTEAFF	TGTGCCAGCAGCAAAGGCCCCCCCTCCGGACTGCCGGGGAGGACTGAAGCTTTCTTT
TRBV5-5	.	TRBJ2-1	TRBD1	CASSIQGADNEQFF	TGTGCCAGCAGCATACAGGGGGCGGACAATGAGCAGTTCTTC
TRBV20-1	once	TRBJ2-3	TRBD2	CSASGPLAGGPHQYF	TGCAGTGCTAGTGGGCCGCTAGCGGGAGGGCCCCATCAGTATTTT
TRBV4-3	.	TRBJ1-2	.	CASSQVSVLQSNYGYTF	TGCGCCAGCAGCCAAGTATCGGTCTTACAGAGTAACTATGGCTACACCTTC
TRBV6-1	once	TRBJ2-1	TRBD2	CASSGLAGGRSNEQFF	TGTGCCAGCAGTGGACTAGCGGGAGGACGGAGCAATGAGCAGTTCTTC
TRBV4-1	.	TRBJ1-1	.	CASSRRGQEAFF	TGCGCCAGCAGCCGCCGTGGACAAGAAGCTTTCTTT
TRBV9	.	TRBJ2-2	TRBD2	CASSVVGGLAANTGELFF	TGTGCCAGCAGCGTAGTAGGCGGACTAGCGGCGAACACCGGGGAGCTGTTTTTT
TRBV14	.	TRBJ1-1	TRBD1	CASSQGSRGLSEAFF	TGTGCCAGCAGCCAAGGAAGCAGGGGGCTTTCCGAAGCTTTCTTT
TRBV29-1	.	TRBJ1-1	.	CSIRWGRGTEAFF	TGCAGCATAAGGTGGGGTAGGGGAACTGAAGCTTTCTTT
TRBV4-1	.	TRBJ2-6	.	CASSQDLERIRGANVLTF	TGCGCCAGCAGCCAAGATCTTGAGAGGATCCGTGGGGCCAACGTCCTGACTTTC
TRBV4-1	.	TRBJ2-3	TRBD1	CASSPRDSHITDTQYF	TGCGCCAGCAGCCCTCGGGACAGCCACATCACAGATACGCAGTATTTT
TRBV5-1	.	TRBJ2-3	TRBD1	CASSPTGPSTDTQYF	TGCGCCAGCAGCCCGACAGGGCCTAGCACAGATACGCAGTATTTT
TRBV29-1	.	TRBJ1-1	.	CSVTRRIDLGTEAFF	TGCAGCGTAACCAGAAGGATAGACCTCGGGACTGAAGCTTTCTTT
TRBV10-3	.	TRBJ1-1	.	CAIRNLAVNTEAFF	TGTGCCATCAGAAATTTGGCCGTGAACACTGAAGCTTTCTTT
TRBV3-1/TRBV3-2	.	TRBJ2-5	.	CASSPGLFQETQYF	TGTGCCAGCAGCCCGGGACTGTTCCAAGAGACCCAGTACTTC